This T cell receptor beta chain emerged from a study of monozygotic twins with inflammatory bowel disease. Study observations and caveats: Sharing of clonotypes with others was lower in IBD patients than in healthy twins, and this was especially so with disease activity.

For this clonotype: No antigen is known for it.

Used for each TCR library was 3500 ng of total RNA. TCRdb reprocessed the 5' RACE reads and reports one entry per CDR3 protein, with no DNA. Found here are about 440,000 distinct CDR3 sequences; the top ten clones hold 2.4%. After skipping T cell sorting, the authors isolated total RNA from whole blood. Input material: blood. This clonotype originated in a human donor with ulcerative colitis or Crohn's disease, or a healthy co-twin of an affected twin (not recorded which).

CDR3 protein: CASSLWGAEETQYF. The chain has TRBV7-2 and TRBJ2-5; checking the TCRdb D call of TRBD1 is not possible without DNA. CDR3 length equals 14 residues. The germline V gene encodes CDR1 SGHTA and CDR2 FQGNSA.